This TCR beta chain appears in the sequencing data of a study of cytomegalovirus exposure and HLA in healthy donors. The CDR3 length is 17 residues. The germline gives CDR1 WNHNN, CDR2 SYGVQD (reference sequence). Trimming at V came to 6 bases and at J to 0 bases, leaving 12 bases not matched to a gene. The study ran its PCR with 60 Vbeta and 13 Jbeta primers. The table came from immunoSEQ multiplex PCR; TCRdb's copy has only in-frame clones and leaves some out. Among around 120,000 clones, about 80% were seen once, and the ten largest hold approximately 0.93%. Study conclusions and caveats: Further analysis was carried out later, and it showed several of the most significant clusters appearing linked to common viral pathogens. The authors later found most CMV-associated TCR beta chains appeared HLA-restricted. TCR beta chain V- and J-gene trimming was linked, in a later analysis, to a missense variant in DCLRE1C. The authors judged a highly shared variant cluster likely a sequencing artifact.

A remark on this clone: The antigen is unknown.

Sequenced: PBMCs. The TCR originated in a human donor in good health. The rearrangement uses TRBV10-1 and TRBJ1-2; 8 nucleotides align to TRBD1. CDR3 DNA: TGCGCCAGCAGCCGATGGGACAGGCGATCAGCTAACTATGGCTACACCTTC. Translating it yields CASSRWDRRSANYGYTF.